The 9 T cell receptor beta chains below all came from one sample that was sequenced in a study of graft-versus-host responses after intestinal transplantation. Sequencing used immunoSEQ multiplex PCR; TCRdb keeps in-frame clones, though not all of them. The sample holds more than 100,000 clones; 85% to 95% are singletons and the top ten take roughly 3.5%. These receptors' targets are unknown. Sequences were derived from unstimulated CD8+ T cells sorted from spleen or lymph node cells, sampled before intestinal transplant. These receptors all stem from a human donor who received an intestinal transplant.

The V gene is TRBV6-5, the J gene TRBJ1-1; maybe TRBD1 (6 bases). This CDR3 comprises 14 residues. V lost 0 bases and J lost 5, with 10 bases in between. Germline V gene sequence: CDR1 MNHEY, CDR2 SVGAGI. The DNA for the CDR3 is TGTGCCAGCAGTTACTCACAGGGTAGGACTGAAGCTTTCTTT. This translates into CASSYSQGRTEAFF.

The chain uses TRBV5-6 and TRBJ1-1; D is unresolved. Trimming left V 4 bases short and J 5 bases short, with 15 bases between. Germline lookup yields CDR1 SGHDT and CDR2 YYEEEE. The CDR3 totals 14 residues. The CDR3 nucleotides read TGTGCCAGCAGCGATGGGGAGGATCGGACTGAAGCTTTCTTT. As protein: CASSDGEDRTEAFF.

The chain joins TRBV10-1 to TRBJ1-1, with D possibly TRBD1 on 6 matching bases. The CDR3 sequence is 15 residues long. Per the germline V gene, CDR1 is WNHNN and CDR2 is SYGVQD (reference sequence). The V and J ends lost 3 bases and 1 base respectively, with 12 bases between them. CDR3 sequence reads: CASSEKGGRNTEAFF. CDR3 bases: TGCGCCAGCAGTGAAAAGGGGGGTAGGAACACTGAAGCTTTCTTT.

In this sample, this clone turned up a few times. The rearrangement links TRBV5-3 to TRBJ1-4; TRBD1 matches at 7 bases. TRBV5-3 falls under the ORF class, with uncertain function. The V segment lost 1 base and the J segment 8 bases; nucleotides outside the gene matches: 8. This CDR3 spans 15 amino acids. The CDR3: CARSLMGTAGEKLFF. The CDR3 nucleotides are TGTGCCAGAAGCTTGATGGGGACAGCGGGAGAAAAACTGTTTTTT.

CDR3 DNA: TGCGCCAGCAGCTTGGGGAACAGGACTAACACTGAAGCTTTCTTT. Amino acid sequence: CASSLGNRTNTEAFF. This chain uses TRBV5-1 with TRBJ1-1, with a tentative D call TRBD1 (5 bases). Per germline, CDR1 SGHRS and CDR2 YFSETQ. The V and J ends lost 0 bases and 2 bases respectively, with 11 bases between them. There are 15 residues in the CDR3.

The chain is built from TRBV7-9 and TRBJ1-1, with D possibly TRBD1 on 5 matching bases. CDR3 length: 14 residues. Between the trimmed V and J ends, which lost 3 bases and 5 bases, there was a span of 13 bases. CDR1 and CDR2 from the germline V gene are SEHNR and FQNEAQ (reference sequence). As DNA, the CDR3 is TGTGCCAGCAGCTTTGTGGGGGGAGGGACTGAAGCTTTCTTT. Translated, it gives CASSFVGGGTEAFF.

The chain employs TRBV7-7 and TRBJ2-7; 8 nucleotides match TRBD2. J lost 7 bases, V lost 3 bases, and 5 bases had no gene match. This CDR3 spans 13 amino acids. CDR1 is SSHAT, CDR2 FNYEAQ, per germline (reference sequence). CDR3 protein: CASSFGRAEEQYF. CDR3 in DNA: TGTGCCAGCAGCTTCGGGAGGGCGGAAGAGCAGTACTTC.

J is TRBJ2-1 and V is TRBV18; D gene ambiguous. The CDR3 runs to 12 residues. CDR1 is KGHSH, CDR2 LQKENI, per germline. Trimming pared 6 bases from V and 8 bases from J, leaving 11 bases between. CDR3 in DNA: TGTGCCAGCTCGGACCGCGTGGATGAGCAGTTCTTC. Residues: CASSDRVDEQFF.

This sequence joins TRBV7-6 and TRBJ2-1; D unclear. V lost 5 bases to trimming and J lost 6 bases, with 14 bases between them. The CDR3 is 14 amino acids. From germline, CDR1 is SGHVS and CDR2 FNYEAQ. CDR3 nucleotides: TGTGCCAGCAGCGTCCTCACTGGCCCCAATGAGCAGTTCTTC. It specifies CASSVLTGPNEQFF.